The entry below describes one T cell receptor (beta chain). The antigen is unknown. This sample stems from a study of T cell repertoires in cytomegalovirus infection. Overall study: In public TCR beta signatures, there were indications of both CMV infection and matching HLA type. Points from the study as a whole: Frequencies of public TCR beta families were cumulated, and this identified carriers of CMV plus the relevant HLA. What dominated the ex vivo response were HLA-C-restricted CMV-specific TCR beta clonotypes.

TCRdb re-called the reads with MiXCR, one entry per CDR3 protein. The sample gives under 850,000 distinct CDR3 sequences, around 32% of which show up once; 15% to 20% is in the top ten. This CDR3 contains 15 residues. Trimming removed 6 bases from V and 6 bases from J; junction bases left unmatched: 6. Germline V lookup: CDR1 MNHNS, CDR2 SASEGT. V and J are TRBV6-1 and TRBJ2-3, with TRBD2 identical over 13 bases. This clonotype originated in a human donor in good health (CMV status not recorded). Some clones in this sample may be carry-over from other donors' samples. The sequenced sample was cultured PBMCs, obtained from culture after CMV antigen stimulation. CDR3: CASSHRTSGSDTQYF. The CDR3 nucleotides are TGTGCCAGCAGCCACCGGACTAGCGGGAGCGATACGCAGTATTTT.